The sequence of this T cell receptor (beta chain) was determined in a study of blood T cells in healthy people across ages. The second PCR ran about 6 to 12 cycles with a sample-barcoded 5' primer and J-beta primers. From the 5' RACE reads, TCRdb called clonotypes with MiXCR, one entry per CDR3 protein. The table shows around 1,100,000 distinct CDR3 sequences, with roughly two fifths occurring only once. Only a few counts were recorded for this clonotype. Its antigen remains unidentified. Broader study findings: Long-lived donors carried more naive CD4+ cells and greater diversity than aged donors.

V shed 6 bases and J 10 bases; nucleotides not matched to a gene: 7. Germline lookup yields CDR1 MNHNS and CDR2 SASEGT. CDR3 size: 12 residues. The sequenced sample was blood. The sequence derives from a man younger than 35 in good health. The chain has TRBV6-1 and TRBJ1-1, with TRBD1 identical over 8 bases. DNA for the CDR3: TGTGCCAGCAGGGACAGGGTTGCTGCAGCTTTCTTT. It specifies CASRDRVAAAFF.